The next 21 T cell receptor beta chains were all read from a single sample in a study of T-cell memory formation after mild COVID-19. TCRdb called the 5' RACE reads again in MiXCR, with one record for every CDR3 protein. The sample yields 98,000 or so distinct CDR3 sequences, roughly a sixth seen once. The sequenced sample consisted of PBMCs or a T cell subset sorted from them (not recorded which). These receptors originate from a man aged 18-30 years who had mild COVID-19 (a few samples of this study predate the infection). Cell type and time point are not known.

This clonotype turned up a few times. This rearrangement joins TRBV9 to TRBJ2-5; 13 positions match TRBD2. The CDR3 is 15 amino acids. From germline, CDR1 is SGDLS and CDR2 YYNGEE. After removal of 4 bases from V and 4 bases from J, the junction contained 4 bases not matched to a gene. As DNA, the CDR3 is TGTGCCAGCAGCTCTACTAGCGGGAGGGGAGAGACCCAGTACTTC. Translating gives CASSSTSGRGETQYF. The entire variable domain, with the rest obtained from reference TRBV9 and TRBJ2-5, is as follows: DSGVTQTPKHLITATGQRVTLRCSPRSGDLSVYWYQQSLDQGLQFLIQYYNGEERAKGNILERFSAQQFPDLHSELNLSSLELGDSALYFCASSSTSGRGETQYFGPGTRLLVL.

This sequence joins TRBV6-5 and TRBJ1-1, with 8 bases fitting TRBD1. J gave up 1 base and V 10 bases, and 5 bases lay outside the gene matches. This CDR3 has 13 residues. In germline, CDR1 is MNHEY, CDR2 SVGAGI. The CDR3 spells CATRGQGNTEAFF. The CDR3 coding sequence is TGTGCCACTAGAGGACAGGGGAACACTGAAGCTTTCTTT.

This clonotype was counted between two and nine times. This chain links TRBV5-4 with TRBJ1-6; D unresolved. CDR1 is SGHNT and CDR2 is YYREEE in the germline V gene (reference sequence). This CDR3 has 12 residues. V lost 7 bases and J lost 7, with 9 bases in between. Here the CDR3 reads CASGTPNSPLHF. The DNA of the CDR3 is TGTGCCAGCGGAACTCCGAATTCACCCCTCCACTTT.

There are a few counts of this clonotype. The chain is built from TRBV7-8 and TRBJ2-1; D is perhaps TRBD2 (5 bases). V lost 2 bases and J lost 4, with 9 bases in between. Germline V gene data show CDR1 as SGHVS and CDR2 as FQNEAQ. The CDR3 has 14 amino acids. This CDR3 is CASSLIEGYNEQFF. CDR3 coding DNA: TGTGCCAGCAGCTTAATCGAGGGATACAATGAGCAGTTCTTC.

This clonotype was seen a handful of times. The V and J genes are TRBV10-3 and TRBJ1-1; 7 bases are shared with TRBD1. Germline V gene lookup returns CDR1 ENHRY and CDR2 SYGVKD. The CDR3 extends over 15 amino acids. V lost 5 bases to trimming and J lost 3 bases; unmatched junction nucleotides: 9. DNA for the CDR3: TGTGCCATCAGTCCGCAGGGGGTTAGGCACACTGAAGCTTTCTTT. Protein product: CAISPQGVRHTEAFF.

This rearrangement joins TRBV29-1 to TRBJ2-7; TRBD1 aligns across 8 bases. This CDR3 region has 12 residues. With V trimmed by 3 bases and J by 6 bases, 4 bases remained unmatched. Germline V gene data show CDR1 as SQVTM and CDR2 as ANQGSEA. The CDR3 DNA follows: TGCAGCGTTGAGGACAGGGTAGGCGAGCAGTACGTC. It encodes CSVEDRVGEQYV.

The rearrangement uses TRBV27 and TRBJ2-7; 7 nucleotides align to TRBD1. CDR3 length: 14 amino acids. The germline V gene has CDR1 MNHEY and CDR2 SMNVEV (reference sequence). The V gene end was trimmed by 4 bases and the J gene end by 2 bases; junction bases not matched to a gene: 5. In DNA, the CDR3 is TGTGCCAGCAGTTCTTACAGGGGTGCCTACGAGCAGTACGTC. This gives the protein CASSSYRGAYEQYV.

This clonotype occurred a few times. The chain has TRBV6-1 and TRBJ2-7; 12 positions agree with TRBD1. Germline V gives CDR1 MNHNS, CDR2 SASEGT. This CDR3 region has 15 residues. The junction had 12 bases not matched to a gene; V was cut back by 8 bases and J by 7 bases. CDR3 amino acids: CASAPPGQGAREQYV. The CDR3 DNA sequence: TGTGCCAGCGCTCCTCCGGGACAGGGGGCGAGGGAGCAGTACGTC.

The V gene is TRBV24-1, the J gene TRBJ2-1; unclear D gene. V was trimmed by 1 base and J by 5 bases, leaving 5 bases between them. CDR3 length: 13 amino acids. CDR1 is KGHDR, CDR2 SFDVKD, per germline. CDR3 bases: TGTGCCACCAGTGATTTTCAAAACAATGAGCAGTTCTTC. It yields the protein CATSDFQNNEQFF.

The sample holds a few counts of this clonotype. This sequence joins TRBV12-3 or TRBV12-4 and TRBJ2-5; D not resolved. The CDR3 consists of 14 residues. The V and J ends lost 5 bases and 7 bases respectively, with 17 bases between them. The CDR3 protein is CASSPQDPSGTQYF. The CDR3 nucleotides are TGTGCCAGCAGTCCTCAGGACCCATCGGGGACCCAGTACTTC.

This chain uses TRBV5-6 with TRBJ2-5; 9 bases agree with TRBD1. CDR1 and CDR2 from the germline V gene are SGHDT and YYEEEE. V gave up 0 bases and J gave up 2 bases; unmatched junction bases: 11. The CDR3 extends over 18 amino acids. The CDR3 loop is CASSLVGFGTGNQETQYF. As DNA, the CDR3 is TGTGCCAGCAGCTTGGTAGGGTTCGGGACAGGGAATCAAGAGACCCAGTACTTC.

The rearrangement uses TRBV11-2 and TRBJ2-5; TRBD2 might be the D (5 bases). Germline CDR1 is SGHAT and CDR2 is FQNNGV. The ends were cut back, 5 bases at V and 4 bases at J, with 17 bases in the middle. CDR3 length equals 15 residues. In nucleotides, the CDR3 is TGTGCCAGCAGCGCCCGAGGTGGAGGAAGAGAGACCCAGTACTTC. Its protein is CASSARGGGRETQYF.

The genes are TRBV7-9 and TRBJ1-2; D unclear. The CDR3 extends over 14 amino acids. Trimming took off 3 bases at V and 10 bases at J, with 18 bases between the two ends. Germline assignment: CDR1 SEHNR and CDR2 FQNEAQ (reference sequence). The CDR3 protein is CASSLAQSKNYYTF. Here the CDR3 DNA reads TGTGCCAGCAGCTTGGCTCAATCTAAGAATTACTACACCTTC.

The chain combines TRBV4-3 with TRBJ1-4; D not certain. Germline V CDR1 and CDR2: LGHNA, YSLEER. The CDR3 runs 14 residues. Between the trimmed V and J ends, which lost 1 base and 7 bases, there was a span of 10 bases. CDR3 region: CASSQGQIAEKLFF. For the CDR3, the DNA is TGCGCCAGCAGCCAAGGGCAAATAGCTGAAAAACTGTTTTTT.

This clonotype has only a few counts. The chain uses TRBV2 and TRBJ2-5; D remains unclear. Trimming cost V 8 bases and J 2 bases, with 12 bases left between them. The CDR3 consists of 13 residues. Germline CDR1 reads SNHLY; CDR2 reads FYNNEI. DNA of the CDR3: TGTGCCAGCGGGTTCGCAGGTCAAGAGACCCAGTACTTC. This codes for CASGFAGQETQYF.

This clonotype has more than one count but fewer than ten. The rearrangement joins TRBV9 to TRBJ2-1, with a possible D match to TRBD2 (6 bases). CDR1 is SGDLS, CDR2 YYNGEE, per germline. The CDR3 extends over 15 amino acids. Trimming pared 4 bases from V and 4 bases from J, leaving 15 bases between. CDR3 amino acids: CASSPPRGPYNEQFF. The CDR3 DNA reads TGTGCCAGCAGCCCACCGCGGGGACCTTACAATGAGCAGTTCTTC.

V gene TRBV6-5 combines with J gene TRBJ2-1; TRBD2 aligns across 10 bases. This CDR3 comprises 15 residues. V was pared by 1 base and J by 8 bases, with 5 bases of the junction left unmatched. Germline V gene lookup returns CDR1 MNHEY and CDR2 SVGAGI. CDR3 amino acids: CASSYFASGGYEQFF. The CDR3, as DNA: TGTGCCAGCAGTTACTTCGCTAGCGGGGGTTATGAGCAGTTCTTC.

The V and J genes are TRBV23-1 and TRBJ1-1; D possibly corresponds to TRBD1 (5 bases). TRBV23-1 is given ORF status, its function remaining uncertain. There are 13 residues in the CDR3. Deletions cut 6 bases from V and 0 bases from J, with 8 bases between. The CDR3 DNA follows: TGCGCCAGCAGCAGGGAGATGAACACTGAAGCTTTCTTT. This encodes CASSREMNTEAFF.

This clonotype was found a few times. The genes are TRBV7-3 and TRBJ2-7, with no clear D. Germline CDR1 reads SGHTA; CDR2 reads FQGTGA. CDR3 length: 13 residues. V was pared by 5 bases and J by 5 bases, with 13 bases between. The CDR3 here is CASSPSGVHEQYV. The DNA for the CDR3 is TGTGCCAGCAGCCCCTCTGGGGTCCACGAGCAGTACGTC.

This clonotype was detected a few times. This sequence joins TRBV7-2 and TRBJ2-1; D gene unclear. The germline V gene has CDR1 SGHTA and CDR2 FQGNSA. The CDR3 spans 13 residues. V lost 6 bases and J 0 bases, leaving 6 bases between the germline ends. CDR3 coding DNA: TGTGCCAGCAGAGAAAACTCCTACAATGAGCAGTTCTTC. Residues: CASRENSYNEQFF.

In DNA form, the CDR3 reads TGCAGTGCTAGGTCAGGACGCTACGAGCAGTACGTC. It translates to CSARSGRYEQYV. The chain carries TRBV20-1 and TRBJ2-7, with D unclear. V dropped 3 bases and J dropped 3 bases, with 9 bases sitting between them. This CDR3 has 12 residues. Germline V gives CDR1 DFQATT, CDR2 SNEGSKA (reference sequence).